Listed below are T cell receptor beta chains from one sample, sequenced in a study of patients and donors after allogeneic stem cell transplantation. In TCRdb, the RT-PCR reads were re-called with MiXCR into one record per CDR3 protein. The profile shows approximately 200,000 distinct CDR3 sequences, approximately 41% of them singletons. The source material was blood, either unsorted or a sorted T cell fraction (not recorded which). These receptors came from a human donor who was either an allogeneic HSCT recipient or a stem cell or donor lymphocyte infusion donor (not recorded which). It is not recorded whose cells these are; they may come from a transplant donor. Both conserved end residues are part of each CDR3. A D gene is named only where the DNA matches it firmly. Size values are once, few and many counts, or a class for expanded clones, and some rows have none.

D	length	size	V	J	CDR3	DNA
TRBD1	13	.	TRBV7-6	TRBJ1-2	CASSLGDRDGYTF	TGTGCCAGCAGCTTAGGGGACAGGGATGGCTACACCTTC
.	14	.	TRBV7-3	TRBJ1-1	CASSLSGGITEAFF	TGTGCCAGCAGCTTATCTGGGGGAATCACTGAAGCTTTCTTT
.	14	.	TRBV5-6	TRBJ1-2	CASSLGQPNYGYTF	TGTGCCAGCAGCTTGGGACAGCCTAACTATGGCTACACCTTC
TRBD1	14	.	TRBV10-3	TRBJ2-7	CAISPGQGTYEQYF	TGTGCCATCAGTCCGGGACAGGGCACCTACGAGCAGTACTTC
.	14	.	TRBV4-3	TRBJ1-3	CASSQGNGGNTIYF	TGCGCCAGCAGCCAAGGAAATGGTGGAAACACCATATATTTT
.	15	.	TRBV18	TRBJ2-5	CASSPSLEEQETQYF	TGTGCCAGCTCACCATCGCTGGAAGAGCAAGAGACCCAGTACTTC
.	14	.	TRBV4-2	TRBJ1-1	CASSPGPVNTEAFF	TGTGCCAGCAGCCCCGGTCCCGTGAACACTGAAGCTTTCTTT
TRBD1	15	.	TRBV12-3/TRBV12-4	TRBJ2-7	CASSFITRGTYEQYF	TGTGCCAGCAGTTTTATTACCAGGGGGACCTACGAGCAGTACTTC
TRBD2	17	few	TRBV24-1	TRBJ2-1	CATSDSLRREEYNEQFF	TGTGCCACCAGTGATTCCCTTCGGCGGGAGGAGTACAATGAGCAGTTCTTC
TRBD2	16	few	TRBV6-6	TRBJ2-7	CASSYGAAGGTYEQYF	TGTGCCAGCAGTTACGGGGCGGCGGGAGGGACCTACGAGCAGTACTTC
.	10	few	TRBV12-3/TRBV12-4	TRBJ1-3	CASRGNTIYF	TGTGCCAGCAGAGGAAACACCATATATTTT
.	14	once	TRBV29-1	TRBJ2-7	CSVSRDSINYEQYF	TGCAGCGTGAGCCGGGACTCCATCAACTACGAGCAGTACTTC
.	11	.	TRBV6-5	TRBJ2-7	CASTRGDEQYF	TGTGCCAGCACGCGAGGGGACGAGCAGTACTTC
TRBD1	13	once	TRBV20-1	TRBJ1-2	CSASRPGGYGYTF	TGCAGTGCTAGTCGCCCAGGGGGCTATGGCTACACCTTC
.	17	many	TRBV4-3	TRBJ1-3	CASSRNRESYSGNTIYF	TGCGCCAGCAGCCGAAACAGGGAGAGTTACTCTGGAAACACCATATATTTT
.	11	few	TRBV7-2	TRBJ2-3	CASSVTDTQYF	TGTGCCAGCAGCGTCACAGATACGCAGTATTTT
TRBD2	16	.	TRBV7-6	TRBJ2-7	CASSFSTGLAPYEQYF	TGTGCCAGCAGCTTTTCTACCGGACTAGCTCCTTACGAGCAGTACTTC
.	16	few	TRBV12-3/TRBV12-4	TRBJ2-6	CASSPHRDSGANVLTF	TGTGCCAGCAGTCCCCACAGGGATTCCGGGGCCAACGTCCTGACTTTC
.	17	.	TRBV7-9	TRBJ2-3	CASSFSGQEVFTDTQYF	TGTGCCAGCAGCTTCAGCGGGCAGGAGGTCTTCACAGATACGCAGTATTTT
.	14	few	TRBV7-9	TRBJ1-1	CASSFPQGNTEAFF	TGTGCCAGCAGCTTCCCACAGGGGAACACTGAAGCTTTCTTT
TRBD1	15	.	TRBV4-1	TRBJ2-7	CASSQGQGTNYEQYF	TGCGCCAGCAGCCAAGGACAGGGGACCAACTACGAGCAGTACTTC
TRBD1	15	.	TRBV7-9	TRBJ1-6	CASSSNTGGNSPLHF	TGTGCCAGCAGCTCAAATACAGGGGGAAATTCACCCCTCCACTTT
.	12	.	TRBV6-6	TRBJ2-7	CASSPLPNEQYF	TGTGCCAGCAGCCCTCTCCCCAACGAGCAGTACTTC
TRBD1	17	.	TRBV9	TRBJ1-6	CASSVEGRGSYNSPLHF	TGTGCCAGCAGCGTAGAGGGCAGGGGGTCCTATAATTCACCCCTCCACTTT
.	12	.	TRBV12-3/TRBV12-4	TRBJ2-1	CASSFRTHEQFF	TGTGCCAGCAGTTTCCGTACCCATGAGCAGTTCTTC
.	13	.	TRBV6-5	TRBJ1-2	CASSRTEYYGYTF	TGTGCCAGCAGTCGGACGGAATACTATGGCTACACCTTC
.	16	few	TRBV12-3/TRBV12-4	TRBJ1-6	CASSLALTGGMSPLHF	TGTGCCAGCAGTTTAGCGCTAACGGGGGGGATGTCACCCCTCCACTTT
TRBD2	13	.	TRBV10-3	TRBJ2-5	CATSRGVQETQYF	TGTGCCACCTCACGGGGGGTACAAGAGACCCAGTACTTC
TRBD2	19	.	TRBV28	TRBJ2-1	CASSFPPTTSGSKANEQFF	TGTGCCAGCAGTTTCCCTCCCACGACTAGCGGGAGTAAGGCGAATGAGCAGTTCTTC
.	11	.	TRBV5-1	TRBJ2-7	CASSLRAEQYF	TGCGCCAGCAGCTTGAGAGCCGAGCAGTACTTC
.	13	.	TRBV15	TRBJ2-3	CATSRDLTDTQYF	TGTGCCACCAGCAGAGATCTGACAGATACGCAGTATTTT
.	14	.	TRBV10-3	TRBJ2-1	CAIRKDYSNNEQFF	TGTGCCATCAGGAAGGACTACTCCAACAATGAGCAGTTCTTC
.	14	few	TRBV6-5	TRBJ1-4	CASSYSSQNEKLFF	TGTGCCAGCAGTTACTCAAGCCAAAATGAAAAACTGTTTTTT
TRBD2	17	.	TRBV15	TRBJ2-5	CATSSASGVAGALPQYF	TGTGCCACCAGCAGCGCGTCAGGTGTAGCGGGAGCCCTCCCCCAGTACTTC
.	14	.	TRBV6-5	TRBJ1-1	CASSQSGLLPEAFF	TGTGCCAGCAGTCAATCTGGACTCCTCCCTGAAGCTTTCTTT
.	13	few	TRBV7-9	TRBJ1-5	CASSPQYGQPQHF	TGTGCCAGCAGCCCTCAGTACGGTCAGCCCCAGCATTTT
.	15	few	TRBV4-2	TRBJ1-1	CASSQDLSHHTEAFF	TGTGCCAGCAGCCAAGATCTAAGCCACCACACTGAAGCTTTCTTT
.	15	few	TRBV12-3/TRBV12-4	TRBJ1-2	CASSLTGRDLYGYTF	TGTGCCAGCAGTTTAACGGGACGGGATCTCTATGGCTACACCTTC
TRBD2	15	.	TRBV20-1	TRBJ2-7	CSASRTSGIFYEQYF	TGCAGTGCTAGTAGGACTAGCGGGATATTCTACGAGCAGTACTTC
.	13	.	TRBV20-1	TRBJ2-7	CSARDKGAYEQYF	TGCAGTGCTAGAGATAAAGGGGCCTACGAGCAGTACTTC
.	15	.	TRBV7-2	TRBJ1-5	CASSLRGAGNQPQHF	TGTGCCAGCAGCTTAAGGGGGGCCGGCAATCAGCCCCAGCATTTT
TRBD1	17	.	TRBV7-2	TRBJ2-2	CASSPTRGGANTGELFF	TGTGCCAGCAGCCCGACGAGAGGGGGCGCGAACACCGGGGAGCTGTTTTTT